Each of the 4 T cell receptor beta chains below was sequenced from the same sample in a study of blood T cell repertoires in COVID-19. Sequenced by immunoSEQ multiplex PCR; TCRdb stores in-frame clones only, minus some. The data show around 470,000 clones, roughly 89% seen once. The sequenced sample consisted of peripheral blood. These TCRs come from a man between 18 and 29 years old with COVID-19, enrolled during active disease.

The chain employs TRBV10-3 and TRBJ1-1; D gene unclear. V was pared by 5 bases and J by 0 bases, with 10 bases between. The CDR3 runs 14 residues. Per germline, CDR1 ENHRY and CDR2 SYGVKD. The DNA of the CDR3 is TGTGCCATCAGTAAACAGATCGTGAACACTGAAGCTTTCTTT. Encoded protein: CAISKQIVNTEAFF.

This clone was seen only once. V and J are TRBV5-4 and TRBJ2-3, with TRBD2 matching 10 bases. Germline CDR1 is SGHNT and CDR2 is YYREEE (reference sequence). The V gene end was trimmed by 3 bases and the J gene end by 4 bases; junction bases not matched to a gene: 17. The CDR3 runs 19 residues. DNA of the CDR3: TGTGCCAGCAGCTCCCCCGGCGTCCTAGCGGGAGCAGGGTCAGATACGCAGTATTTT. Translation gives CASSSPGVLAGAGSDTQYF.

In this sample, this clone turned up a few times. CDR3 coding DNA: TGCGCCAGCAGCTTGACAGGGGGCACTGAAGCTTTCTTT. The encoded protein is CASSLTGGTEAFF. This chain connects TRBV5-1 to TRBJ1-1; 8 bases map to TRBD1. V gave up 1 base and J gave up 4 bases; unmatched junction bases: 0. The germline gives CDR1 SGHRS, CDR2 YFSETQ. The CDR3 spans 13 residues.

The chain carries TRBV2 and TRBJ2-1, with TRBD2 identical over 11 bases. The CDR3 contains 17 residues. V lost 3 bases, J lost 2 bases, and 6 bases stayed unmatched. Germline assignment: CDR1 SNHLY and CDR2 FYNNEI. The CDR3 sequence is CASSDGLAGGTYNEQFF. CDR3 in DNA: TGTGCCAGCAGTGATGGCCTAGCGGGAGGCACCTACAATGAGCAGTTCTTC.